This TCR beta chain was captured in a study of cytomegalovirus exposure and HLA in healthy donors. Notes on the study in general: Sequences of the TCR beta chain were said to predict the HLA-A and HLA-B alleles of most subjects accurately. In an earlier analysis, productive rearrangement rates for most beta V segments clustered near 87% or 30%.

PCR primers comprised 60 Vbeta and 13 Jbeta primers. Generated by immunoSEQ multiplex PCR, the TCRdb table keeps only in-frame clones and is missing some. This table holds around 180,000 clones, more than 75% found once. This clone was counted a few times. Its antigen is undetermined. J gave up 2 bases and V 4 bases, and 8 bases lay outside the gene matches. Germline loops: CDR1 LNHDA, CDR2 SQIVND (reference sequence). This CDR3 spans 16 amino acids. The material sequenced was PBMCs. This clonotype was sampled from a woman aged 50 to 65 in good health and CMV-seronegative. The chain recombines TRBV19 with TRBJ1-1; 9 bases agree with TRBD1. CDR3 sequence: CASSTSYRGRNTEAFF. CDR3 DNA sequence: TGTGCCAGTAGTACCTCATACAGGGGGCGAAACACTGAAGCTTTCTTT.